The T cell receptor beta chain described here comes from a study of T cells after posttransplantation cyclophosphamide. V was pared by 7 bases and J by 7 bases, with 17 bases between. The CDR3 is 14 amino acids. CDR1 and CDR2 (germline): LNHDA, SQIVND (reference sequence). Study-level points and caveats: Recipient CMV seropositivity and CMV reactivation strongly tracked TRB clonality. Tissue-infiltrating T cells from skin or gut overlapped little with blood T cells.

Points on this clone: Its matching antigen is unknown.

Clones were sequenced by immunoSEQ multiplex PCR, and TCRdb holds only the in-frame ones, with some missing. The sample has 22,000 or so clones, roughly two thirds seen once. The J gene is TRBJ1-3, the V gene TRBV19; D unclear. This TCR came from a woman aged 55 to 70 in good health, CMV-negative, and a related stem cell transplant donor. Sequences were obtained from memory CD4+ T cells sorted from PBMCs. DNA of the CDR3: TGTGCCAGTAACCCCCTCGGGGTTTGGAACACCATATATTTT. Its protein product is CASNPLGVWNTIYF. Full variable domain (outside the CDR3, taken from reference TRBV19 and TRBJ1-3): DGGITQSPKYLFRKEGQNVTLSCEQNLNHDAMYWYRQDPGQGLRLIYYSQIVNDFQKGDIAEGYSVSREKKESFPLTVTSAQKNPTAFYLCASNPLGVWNTIYFGEGSWLTVV.